This T cell receptor (beta chain) was recorded in a study of immune evolution from preneoplasia to lung adenocarcinoma. The study's findings and limits: Top clone share appeared to fall from AAH through AIS, MIA, adenocarcinoma.

H&E slides confirmed each diagnosis, reviewed by two pathologists independently. Premalignant or tumor cells were enriched by macro-dissection after pathologic assessment. Assay used: immunoSEQ multiplex PCR; TCRdb lists only in-frame clones, some missing. The sample contains 39,000 or so clones, around 80% of which appear only once. Concerning this clone itself: Its antigen is not known.

This CDR3 region has 11 residues. CDR1 is MNHEY, CDR2 SVGAGI, per germline. V lost 8 bases, J lost 15 bases, and 17 bases lay in between. J is TRBJ2-1 and V is TRBV6-5; possibly TRBD2 for D (6 bases). The clonotype originates from a person in their sixties with lung adenocarcinoma. Sequenced material: FFPE invasive lung adenocarcinoma tissue. CDR3 in amino acids: CASRDFRGLFF. The CDR3 coding sequence is TGTGCCAGCCGGGACTTTCGAGGTTTGTTCTTC.